Listed here is a single T cell receptor beta chain. Profiled with immunoSEQ multiplex PCR; TCRdb holds only in-frame clones, not every one. Of 400,000 to 450,000 clones in the sample, about nine tenths were seen once. CDR3 length equals 16 residues. CDR1 and CDR2 (germline): MNHNS, SASEGT. J was trimmed by 0 bases and V by 2 bases; bases with no gene match: 6. This sample stems from a study of blood T cell repertoires in COVID-19. Participants were placed into cohorts based on the clinical history they reported. Recovered Cohort 3 donors showed two negative PCRs, clearance, or symptom resolution. Sequenced: PBMCs or T cells enriched from blood (not recorded which). The origin of this receptor is a man younger than 30 who had recovered from COVID-19. V gene TRBV6-1 combines with J gene TRBJ2-7; 8 bases match TRBD2. The CDR3 region has the DNA TGTGCCAGCAGTGAATCGCTAGCGGGTGCCTCCTACGAGCAGTACTTC. Its protein is CASSESLAGASYEQYF.